This TCR beta chain was identified during a study of T-cell reconstitution after alpha-beta-depleted transplantation in children. Study-level points and caveats: There were some patients whose high TCRbeta diversity at day 60 came from surviving recipient T cells and thymic progenitors. Hyperexpanded clones declined; after one year, newly produced T cells mostly supplied diversity. About two months after transplant, alpha-beta T cells reportedly came from several hundred expanded graft clones.

This clonotype was recorded a few times. Its antigen is not identified. The junction had 8 bases not matched to a gene; V was cut back by 5 bases and J by 11 bases. The germline gives CDR1 SGHTA, CDR2 FQGTGA. The CDR3 spans 12 residues. Unique molecular identifiers were used in preparing the TCRbeta library. A single record per CDR3 protein comes from TCRdb applying MiXCR to the PCR reads. The sample gives roughly 220,000 distinct CDR3 sequences, approximately 8% of which show up once; less than 40% is in the top ten. This chain connects TRBV7-3 to TRBJ1-1, with 7 positions matching TRBD1. Sequenced material: PBMCs, mostly from graft donor cells, taken 360 days after TCRalphabeta/CD19-depleted stem cell transplant. The source of this sequence is a male patient aged 2 to 9 who had a stem cell transplant for acute myeloid leukemia, so the T cells may come from the graft donor. Here the CDR3 reads CASSTGAGMAFF. The CDR3 DNA reads TGTGCCAGCAGCACAGGGGCGGGAATGGCTTTCTTT.